The next 2 T cell receptor beta chains were all read from a single sample in a study of shared clonotypes between healthy human individuals. TCRdb's table, derived via immunoSEQ multiplex PCR, lists solely in-frame clones and lacks some. The data show around 2.3 million clones, approximately 96% seen once. The sample consisted of naive CD4+ T cells sorted from blood. The subset: CD45RA+ positively selected. These receptors were taken from a man younger than 35 in good health.

The chain combines TRBV5-1 with TRBJ2-7; a possible D gene is TRBD2 (6 bases). The CDR3 sequence is 15 residues long. V lost 0 bases, J lost 2 bases, and 12 bases lay in between. Germline CDR1 SGHRS, CDR2 YFSETQ. CDR3 amino acids: CASSLEPSEPYEQYF. CDR3 in DNA: TGCGCCAGCAGCTTGGAGCCTAGCGAACCCTACGAGCAGTACTTC.

This clone is a singleton in its sample. The chain employs TRBV18 and TRBJ2-7, with 7 bases that match TRBD1. Trimming cost V 6 bases and J 5 bases; bases outside gene matches: 7. CDR1 KGHSH and CDR2 LQKENI come from the germline V gene. The CDR3 loop spans 13 amino acids. The CDR3 loop reads CASSRQTGDEQYF. The DNA of the CDR3 is TGTGCCAGCTCCCGTCAAACAGGGGACGAGCAGTACTTC.